This TCR beta chain came from a study of cytomegalovirus exposure and HLA in healthy donors (dated by TCRdb to the late 2010s). General notes on the study: According to a later analysis, one platform produced both the roughly 120 validation repertoires and the roughly 640 repertoires of the first cohort. The aim of the study was to test whether cataloging public T cell receptors could identify signatures of past pathogen exposure. A separate validation cohort of 90 to 150 different subjects was used in addition to the roughly 670-subject first cohort. To predict cytomegalovirus infection status, the study brought together high-throughput TCR immunosequencing, statistical association of individual TCRs with disease status, and machine learning.

Library preparation employed the immunoSEQ multiplex PCR assay. The source study handled its data this way. To diagnose cytomegalovirus status from the catalog of TCR beta chain sequences, a statistical classification framework was built. TCRdb mirrors the immuneACCESS table, restricted to in-frame sequences. Some clones are absent from its copies; in checked studies, under half trace to an unresolved V gene, and the reason for the others is unknown. The D gene and trimming were derived from the DNA, and the V and J assignments and clone size from that table. Recorded for this sample are about 73,000 clones; around 95% of them occurred a single time. The top ten clonotypes cover roughly 3.3% of the sample. Broader findings and caveats from the paper: The study listed approximately 150 TCR beta chains as associated with cytomegalovirus. The authors suggested that the approach could potentially be generalized to other disease states and immunological phenotypes. In a later analysis, TCRs clustered in the first cohort were found to also tend to co-occur in the roughly 130 validation repertoires, with 90% to 95% of cluster scores above 0. In both the original and validation cohorts, the classifier was reported to diagnose cytomegalovirus status with high specificity and sensitivity. A later analysis lacked HLA typing for the validation cohort, so it scored co-occurrence in that cohort across all 120 repertoires. A few of the identified cytomegalovirus-associated TCR beta chains were confirmed in vitro to be specific for cytomegalovirus antigens. Across donors, most TCR sequences were observed very rarely, whereas some public TCRs were present in many individuals.

V has 5 bases trimmed and J has 9 bases trimmed; junction bases matching no gene number 12. The germline V gene sets CDR1 to MNHNS and CDR2 to SASEGT. Including the terminal cysteine and phenylalanine, the CDR3 comprises 14 residues. The only DNA kept is the CDR3, 42 bases in frame from the first base. Separate from the approximately 700-subject first cohort, the validation cohort of more than 90 subjects was the group to which the donors belonged. A note on this clone: Its recognized antigen is unknown. No per-base quality is available; no much larger clone lies one base away.

The TCR was taken from a man younger than 30 in good health and CMV-seronegative. Here the chain combines TRBV6-1 and TRBJ1-2, and 7 junctional nucleotides match TRBD1. The specimen sequenced was PBMCs. The DNA reads TGTGCCAGCAGTTCCACAGGGGTGACGGGTAGCTACACCTTC. Its amino acids are CASSSTGVTGSYTF.